Listed below are T cell receptor beta chains from one sample, sequenced in a study of technical replicates of blood from several donors. Libraries were prepared by immunoSEQ multiplex PCR; TCRdb keeps only in-frame clonotypes and omits some of them. This sample has about 67,000 clones, with around 97% found just once. Sequences were obtained from T cells isolated from PBMCs. The receptors were gathered from a human donor in good health. CDR3s include the opening cysteine and the closing phenylalanine or tryptophan. The D gene is left open where the match is weak. A row's size may be missing; if present it is once, few, many or a size class.

length	size	J	V	D	DNA	CDR3
15	NA	TRBJ2-7	TRBV5-1	NA	TGCGCCAGCAGCCACCTACAGGAATTCATCGTCGAGCAGTACTTC	CASSHLQEFIVEQYF
13	NA	TRBJ1-2	TRBV28	NA	TGTGCCAGCAGTCGTGGACAGCCCTATGGCTACACCTTC	CASSRGQPYGYTF
14	NA	TRBJ2-7	TRBV5-6	NA	TGTGCCAGCAGCAATACAGGGTCTAACTACGAGCAGTACTTC	CASSNTGSNYEQYF
15	NA	TRBJ2-1	TRBV19	TRBD2	TGTGCCAGTAGTTCCGGGACTAGCTCCTACAATGAGCAGTTCTTC	CASSSGTSSYNEQFF
13	NA	TRBJ2-7	TRBV5-1	TRBD1	TGCGCCAGCAGCCACCAGGGGGCTGACGAGCAGTACTTC	CASSHQGADEQYF
14	NA	TRBJ1-1	TRBV19	NA	TGTGCCAGTAGTTCCGGGACTCAGGGAACTGAAGCTTTCTTT	CASSSGTQGTEAFF
19	NA	TRBJ2-2	TRBV7-3	TRBD2	TGTGCCAGCAGCTTAAGGTTTGGCGGGAGGGCCTTCGACACCGGGGAGCTGTTTTTT	CASSLRFGGRAFDTGELFF
12	NA	TRBJ2-7	TRBV6-6	NA	TGTGCCAGCACTCTCGATAGGGGAAGCCAGTACTTC	CASTLDRGSQYF
13	NA	TRBJ2-5	TRBV4-1	NA	TGCGCCAGCAGCTTGGACAGAGAAGAGACCCAGTACTTC	CASSLDREETQYF
15	NA	TRBJ2-1	TRBV19	TRBD1	TGTGCCAGTAGGCCCACAGGGGACTCCTACAATGAGCAGTTCTTC	CASRPTGDSYNEQFF
16	NA	TRBJ2-1	TRBV4-2	TRBD2	TGTGCCAGCAGCCTCCACGGACTAGTCGCCTACAATGAGCAGTTCTTC	CASSLHGLVAYNEQFF
15	once	TRBJ1-2	TRBV5-6	TRBD1	TGTGCCAGCAGCTGGACTCCCGGGACAGGGGGTGGCTACACCTTC	CASSWTPGTGGGYTF
15	NA	TRBJ2-1	TRBV4-1	TRBD2	TGCGCCAGCAGCCCAAGGCTAGCGGGCTACAATGAGCAGTTCTTC	CASSPRLAGYNEQFF
14	NA	TRBJ1-1	TRBV10-3	TRBD1	TGTGCCATCAGAAGAGAACAGGGGGCCTCGGAAGCTTTCTTT	CAIRREQGASEAFF
15	NA	TRBJ2-7	TRBV10-3	NA	TGTGCCATCAGTGAGATGGTTCAAGGGGCCGACGAGCAGTACTTC	CAISEMVQGADEQYF
16	NA	TRBJ2-3	TRBV27	TRBD2	TGTGCCAGCTGCTCCTCGACTAGCGGGAGAAAATATACGCAGTATTTT	CASCSSTSGRKYTQYF
15	NA	TRBJ2-3	TRBV6-6	NA	TGTGCCAGCAGTTACGGACACAGGGTAGCAGATACGCAGTATTTT	CASSYGHRVADTQYF
16	NA	TRBJ2-3	TRBV4-3	NA	TGCGCCAGCAGCCAAGATGGAGGGGCTAGCACAGATACGCAGTATTTT	CASSQDGGASTDTQYF
14	NA	TRBJ1-5	TRBV19	NA	TGTGCCAGTAGTAGGAGGTCCCCTAATCAGCCCCAGCATTTT	CASSRRSPNQPQHF
17	NA	TRBJ1-3	TRBV9	NA	TGTGCCAGCAGCGTAGAAGTTTCTGCAGGTCCAGGAAACACCATATATTTT	CASSVEVSAGPGNTIYF
15	NA	TRBJ2-3	TRBV7-7	NA	TGTGCCAGCAGCCCCGGGACTGGTAGCACAGATACGCAGTATTTT	CASSPGTGSTDTQYF
17	NA	TRBJ2-7	TRBV5-1	TRBD2	TGCGCCAGCAGCTTGGGGGTCCTGGCGGGAGTCTCCTACGAGCAGTACTTC	CASSLGVLAGVSYEQYF
15	NA	TRBJ2-2	TRBV15	TRBD2	TGTGCCACCAGCCCGGGGGGGAAAGTCACCGGGGAGCTGTTTTTT	CATSPGGKVTGELFF
19	few	TRBJ2-1	TRBV7-9	TRBD2	TGTGCCAGCAGCCCCGGGACTAGCGGGATATATCTGGGGGTCAATGAGCAGTTCTTC	CASSPGTSGIYLGVNEQFF
15	once	TRBJ1-1	TRBV5-5	NA	TGTGCCAGCAGCTCCAGCTTCGACAGGATCACTGAAGCTTTCTTT	CASSSSFDRITEAFF
11	NA	TRBJ2-7	TRBV20-1	TRBD1	TGCAGCGTCGACAGGGGGGCGCAGCAGTACTTC	CSVDRGAQQYF
14	NA	TRBJ1-5	TRBV30	TRBD1	TGTGCCTGGAGTGGGACAGGCAGCAATCAGCCCCAGCATTTT	CAWSGTGSNQPQHF
15	NA	TRBJ2-1	TRBV25-1	TRBD2	TGTGCCAGCAGTGAAACTCCCCGGGAGGGCCATGAGCAGTTCTTC	CASSETPREGHEQFF
13	NA	TRBJ2-7	TRBV10-1	NA	TGCGCCAGCAGTGAGGGCAGATCCTACGAGCAGTACTTC	CASSEGRSYEQYF
17	NA	TRBJ2-7	TRBV28	TRBD1	TGTGCCAGCTTGGACAGGGTCGCGGTCTTAGGATCCTACGAGCAGTACTTC	CASLDRVAVLGSYEQYF
13	once	TRBJ1-2	TRBV7-9	NA	TGTGCCAGCAGCTTACAGGGGATCAGGGGCTACACCTTC	CASSLQGIRGYTF
15	NA	TRBJ2-7	TRBV2	TRBD1	TGTGCCAGCACTCCGGACAGGGTAAGCTCCTACGAGCAGTACTTC	CASTPDRVSSYEQYF
14	once	TRBJ2-1	TRBV9	TRBD1	TGTGCCAGCAGCACCCGGGACAGAGGCAATGAGCAGTTCTTC	CASSTRDRGNEQFF
13	NA	TRBJ2-2	TRBV27	NA	TGTGCCAGCAGTCAGACTCTAACCGGGGAGCTGTTTTTT	CASSQTLTGELFF
15	NA	TRBJ2-1	TRBV28	TRBD2	TGTGCCAGCAGCGCCGGGGTAGCGGGCTACAATGAGCAGTTCTTC	CASSAGVAGYNEQFF
14	NA	TRBJ2-7	TRBV7-8	NA	TGTGCCAGCAGCCTGGTGACTAGTGGTAACGAGCAGTACTTC	CASSLVTSGNEQYF
14	NA	TRBJ1-1	TRBV27	TRBD1	TGTGCCAGCAGCCTGAGCTACCGGGACAGAGAAGCTTTCTTT	CASSLSYRDREAFF
13	NA	TRBJ2-7	TRBV30	NA	TGTGCCTGGAGTTACGGACACCTCTACGAGCAGTACTTC	CAWSYGHLYEQYF
15	NA	TRBJ2-3	TRBV7-8	NA	TGTGCCAGCAGTTTTCACACAGGCAGGACAGATACGCAGTATTTT	CASSFHTGRTDTQYF
15	NA	TRBJ2-2	TRBV7-2	NA	TGTGCCAGCAGCTTAGCGGGGCCGAACACCGGGGAGCTGTTTTTT	CASSLAGPNTGELFF
14	NA	TRBJ1-1	TRBV5-1	NA	TGCGCCAGCAGGTCTCAGGGAATGAACACTGAAGCTTTCTTT	CASRSQGMNTEAFF
14	once	TRBJ1-5	TRBV2	NA	TGTGCCAGAGGAGGGCCCGAAGGCAATCAGCCCCAGCATTTT	CARGGPEGNQPQHF
13	NA	TRBJ2-7	TRBV11-2	NA	TGTGCCAGCAGCCTCCCGGGACAATACGAGCAGTACTTC	CASSLPGQYEQYF
14	once	TRBJ1-1	TRBV4-3	NA	TGCGCCAGCAGTCGTACAGAGTTGGGCACTGAAGCTTTCTTT	CASSRTELGTEAFF
14	NA	TRBJ2-5	TRBV18	TRBD2	TGTGCCAGCTCACCACCCCCGGGAGGGGAGACCCAGTACTTC	CASSPPPGGETQYF
15	NA	TRBJ2-7	TRBV7-2	NA	TGTGCCAGCAGCTTAGTCCTGGCAGGGCATTACGAGCAGTACTTC	CASSLVLAGHYEQYF
16	NA	TRBJ2-1	TRBV30	TRBD2	TGTGCCTGGAGTGTACGGGCGGGAGGCTCCTACAATGAGCAGTTCTTC	CAWSVRAGGSYNEQFF
14	NA	TRBJ2-2	TRBV27	NA	TGTGCCAGCAGTTTAAGGCTAGCCAGCGGGGAGCTGTTTTTT	CASSLRLASGELFF
15	NA	TRBJ1-2	TRBV6-1	NA	TGTGCCAGCAGTGAAAATAGGGGAAACAACTATGGCTACACCTTC	CASSENRGNNYGYTF
16	NA	TRBJ2-7	TRBV13	TRBD2	TGTGCCAGCAGCTCGAGACTAGCGAAACGCCCCTACGAGCAGTACTTC	CASSSRLAKRPYEQYF
16	NA	TRBJ1-1	TRBV5-1	TRBD1	TGCGCCAGCAGCTTGGCCCTGGGACAGGGCCCCACTGAAGCTTTCTTT	CASSLALGQGPTEAFF
13	NA	TRBJ2-1	TRBV29-1	TRBD2	TGCAGCGTTGAGACTAGCGGGGGTTCAGGGCAGTTCTTC	CSVETSGGSGQFF
14	NA	TRBJ1-3	TRBV5-1	TRBD1	TGCGCCAGCAGCGATACAGGGGACGGAAACACCATATATTTT	CASSDTGDGNTIYF
10	NA	TRBJ1-1	TRBV27	NA	TGTGCCAGCAGTTCGACAAAGACTTTCTTT	CASSSTKTFF